This TCR beta chain derives from a study of cytomegalovirus exposure and HLA in healthy donors (dated by TCRdb to 2017 to 2019). In the study overall: An earlier analysis of 587 of the donors reported approximately 300 Gb of sequence data and about 120 million unique TCR beta sequences obtained from roughly 170 million T cells. An early release covering roughly 580 HLA-typed donors comprised roughly 300 gigabases of sequencing data and roughly 85 million unique TCR sequences. Among the roughly 400 genotyped donors, approximately 76% belonged to the genetic ancestry cluster associated with self-reported Caucasian donors. The aim of the study was to test whether cataloging public T cell receptors could identify signatures of past pathogen exposure. The T cell repertoires of 666 subjects were profiled by immunosequencing and related to cytomegalovirus serostatus. A separate validation cohort of roughly 110 different subjects was used in addition to the roughly 670-subject first cohort. High-throughput TCR immunosequencing, statistical association of individual TCRs with disease status, and machine learning were combined to predict cytomegalovirus infection status. A later analysis re-examined previously published TCR beta repertoires from more than 600 donors and added high-resolution HLA genotyping to investigate patterns of TCR occurrence. The later analysis used no new phenotypic data to find candidate immune exposures, relying instead on TCR beta sequences and their occurrence across donors. An earlier analysis of around 580 of the donors used high-throughput TCR beta sequencing to judge whether each TCR beta V gene segment behaved as functional or pseudogenic. Donor age, sex, ethnicity and CMV serostatus were compiled alongside the repertoire data. Genome-wide SNP genotypes for about 65% of the roughly 670 donors were used in a later genetic analysis, which treated that subset as a discovery cohort. Every discovery cohort repertoire had been produced on one sequencing platform. HLA typing included class I and class II loci at four-digit resolution. Typing coverage differed by locus: A, B, C, DRB1 and DQB1 were typed in roughly 620-630 donors, DQA1 in 522, DPA1 in 600 to 610, and DPB1 in around 490. Several DR-DQ haplotypes were handled as single units for association and clustering because linkage in the cohort was strong. Across around 400 genotyped donors of the cohort, an average of about 240,000 unique TCR beta nucleotide sequences per donor were sequenced, and about a sixth of those sequences were non-productive. Results and caveats for the whole study, not just this receptor: In vitro tests confirmed that a few of the cytomegalovirus-associated TCR beta chains recognize cytomegalovirus antigens. A further reported finding was that TCR beta sequences accurately predicted the HLA-A and HLA-B alleles for most subjects in the first cohort. Only TCR beta chains were sequenced in this cohort, and the absence of alpha or paired-chain data limited detectable features. The earlier analysis of fewer than 750 of the donors excluded 15 to 20 rarely observed V segments, including chromosome 9 orphons, because counts were too low. An earlier analysis of 450 to 750 of the donors showed that most TCR beta V segments appeared in productive rearrangements either about 87% or about 30% of the time, which broadly matched IMGT annotations. A later genetic analysis associated a missense DCLRE1C variant with V-gene and J-gene trimming of TCR beta chains, and an independent cohort replicated the association. Compared with the roughly 710-donor mean, donors in an Asian-associated ancestry cluster had fewer N-insertions in productive TCRs, according to a later genetic analysis. In a later analysis, most CMV-associated TCR beta chains were found to appear HLA-restricted, with HLA associations seemingly driven largely by CMV exposure. Most TCR sequences were observed very rarely across donors, whereas some public TCRs were present in many individuals. The authors suggested that the approach could potentially be generalized to other disease states and immunological phenotypes. In a later analysis, several top co-occurrence clusters were reported to appear linked to parvovirus B19, influenza, CMV and Epstein-Barr virus. Presence/absence analyses assumed roughly uniform sequencing depth across donors, an assumption that may not hold. The sequencing pipeline was judged likely to have produced a cluster of highly shared sequence variants as a technical artifact. The 87-base-pair reads could not distinguish some IMGT-functional V segments, including TRBV6-2 and TRBV6-3, so those segments were excluded. When HLA alleles, especially DR and DQ, strongly co-occurred, TCR associations were difficult to assign to individual alleles. The classifier was reported to diagnose cytomegalovirus status with high specificity and sensitivity in both the original cohort and the validation cohort. Because HLA typing was missing for some donors at each locus, association tests included only the typed subset. CMV serostatus was the only immune exposure information available for the cohort. A later analysis found that TCR association rates varied across HLA loci, with DRB1 alleles showing the most associated TCRs and HLA-C alleles the fewest. Correlated functional status among segregating V segments might be attributable to linkage disequilibrium, but an unknown experimental factor could not be ruled out. The study gave a list of about 170 TCR beta chains associated with cytomegalovirus. At a false discovery rate of 0.05, a later analysis linked approximately 18,000 TCR beta sequences to specific HLA alleles. Compared with equally common non-associated chains, HLA-associated TCR beta chains in a later analysis were more clonally expanded and had lower generation probabilities.

Libraries were built with the immunoSEQ multiplex PCR assay. For the multiplex PCR, a mixture combining 60 forward primers for TCR Vbeta segments and 13 reverse primers for TCR Jbeta segments was used. A multiplex PCR assay on genomic DNA amplified the CDR3 region of rearranged TCR beta genes. Amplified TCR beta libraries were sequenced as 87-base-pair reads on the Illumina HiSeq System. On the study's bioinformatics: In a later analysis, roughly 80 million unique TCR beta chains were counted across the 500 to 850 repertoires, and around 10 million of these chains were shared by at least two donors. Raw reads were error-corrected and collapsed into unique sequences by a nearest-neighbor algorithm in which closely related sequences were merged to remove PCR and sequencing errors. To assign V, D and J gene segments, CDR3 sequences were aligned to IMGT reference sequences. Each retained sequence needed at least a six-nucleotide match to both a V gene segment and a J gene segment. A rearrangement was called productive if the CDR3 had no stop codons and remained in frame with V and J, and every other rearrangement was called non-productive. CDR3 was defined according to IMGT convention as the region running from the second conserved V-encoded cysteine to the conserved J-encoded phenylalanine. In an earlier analysis of around 570 of the donors, sequences lacking an unambiguous match to a single V gene segment were excluded. An earlier analysis of a few hundred of the donors classified V segments as functional when productive rearrangements were above 56.7% and as segregating when the standard deviation between donors was above 5%. A statistical classification framework was built to diagnose cytomegalovirus status from the catalog of TCR beta chain sequences. V and J gene assignment, in a later analysis, came from comparing TCR nucleotide sequences with IMGT/GENE-DB human TR gene sequences. A later analysis assigned CDR3 sequences and most-parsimonious VDJ recombination scenarios with the TCRdist pipeline. A later analysis defined each TCR beta chain by its CDR3 amino acid sequence plus V-gene family, and excluded reads lacking a unique V-gene family. A later analysis removed 592 highly shared, low-generation-probability nucleotide sequences to deal with suspected cross-contamination and a sequencing artifact. In a later analysis, a clonal expansion index was calculated for each public chain from normalized within-repertoire ranks of inferred template counts. In a later analysis, generation probabilities were computed with a VDJ recombination model fitted to out-of-frame rearrangements, and the resulting probabilities were checked against IGoR. In a later analysis, TCR-TCR, TCR-HLA and TCR-CMV co-occurrence was scored with hypergeometric tests, and a repertoire-size bias correction was applied to TCR pairs. False discovery rates were estimated in a later analysis by permuting HLA or CMV assignments 20 times. In a later analysis, co-occurring TCRs were grouped using DBSCAN, and TCRdist sequence similarity was added for clustering within HLA-allele-positive subsets. For co-occurrence clustering, repertoires with fewer than 30,000 or more than 120,000 public chains were excluded, along with five repertoires with anomalous nucleotide sharing. The table comes from immuneACCESS by way of TCRdb, which keeps in-frame sequences with V and J called. Part of the clones is missing from these tables; in studies checked, under half for an unresolved V gene and the rest for unknown reasons. V and J calls and clone size are given by that table; D and trimming were obtained from the DNA. In all, the sample holds roughly 170,000 clones, and 80% to 90% of those were seen once. The top ten clones comprise around 1.2% of the sample.

Clipping removes 0 bases from V and 1 base from J, with 13 as the unmatched junction base count. Looking up the germline V gene (reference sequence) yields CDR1 GTSNPN and CDR2 SVGIG. The CDR3 runs 19 amino acids, cysteine and phenylalanine included. Only the CDR3 portion is preserved as DNA: 57 bases, with reading frame beginning at the first base. The cohort comprised 670 or so healthy bone marrow donors. At the time of sampling, all cohort members were nominally healthy, though unrecorded immune exposures were likely present. The donor tested CMV seropositive and was one of the 289 seropositive cohort members. Each donor provided a peripheral blood sample, and peripheral blood mononuclear cells were used for TCR beta sequencing. Genomic DNA was extracted from the blood cell samples with the Qiagen DNeasy Blood Extraction Kit. A note on this clone: No antigen is known for it. Base qualities are missing; no much larger clone stands one base away.

The chain employs TRBV30 and TRBJ2-1; a stretch of 9 junction bases matches TRBD2. The TCR comes from a girl aged 2 to 10 in good health and CMV-seropositive. Sequenced input: PBMCs. The CDR3 in this case is CAWSVASGIMGLSYNEQFF. The DNA sequence is given as TGTGCCTGGAGTGTGGCTAGCGGGATCATGGGACTTTCCTACAATGAGCAGTTCTTC.